One sample yielded the 17 T cell receptor beta chains listed below, sequenced in a study of T cells after yellow fever vaccination. TCRdb reanalysed the 5' RACE reads using MiXCR and keeps one entry per CDR3 protein. The sample shows roughly 310,000 distinct CDR3 sequences, approximately 3.8% of them seen only once. Sequencing used PBMCs, obtained on the day of the yellow fever booster vaccination. These receptors were collected from a man in his late teens or twenties who received the YFV17D yellow fever vaccine.

This chain connects TRBV5-1 to TRBJ2-7; a possible D gene is TRBD1 (6 bases). There are 12 residues in the CDR3. Trimming took off 7 bases at V and 3 bases at J, with 11 bases between the two ends. Germline-derived CDR1 and CDR2 are SGHRS and YFSETQ. The DNA for the CDR3 is TGCGCCAGCTTAAACAGGGACTACGAGCAGTACGTC. This sequence encodes CASLNRDYEQYV.

This clonotype was recorded many times. The chain couples TRBV2 to TRBJ1-1; D is uncertain. Germline CDR1 is SNHLY and CDR2 is FYNNEI. The CDR3 contains 13 residues. V lost 2 bases and J 10 bases, leaving 14 bases between the germline ends. This chain's CDR3 is CASSESQSSSAFF. DNA of the CDR3: TGTGCCAGCAGTGAATCGCAGTCTTCATCAGCTTTCTTT.

The V and J genes are TRBV9 and TRBJ2-5; D unresolved. This CDR3 has 14 residues. V lost 0 bases and J 2 bases, leaving 8 bases between the germline ends. In germline, CDR1 is SGDLS, CDR2 YYNGEE. The CDR3 reads CASSVGFVQETQYF. Written as DNA, the CDR3 is TGTGCCAGCAGCGTAGGTTTCGTTCAAGAGACCCAGTACTTC.

The chain uses TRBV29-1 and TRBJ2-1; 7 bases match TRBD1. CDR3 size: 16 residues. Germline CDR1 reads SQVTM; CDR2 reads ANQGSEA. Trimming removed 6 bases from V and 0 bases from J; junction bases left unmatched: 11. CDR3: CSVAGDSTTSYNEQFF. The CDR3 region has the DNA TGCAGCGTAGCCGGGGACAGCACGACCTCCTACAATGAGCAGTTCTTC.

The chain links TRBV4-3 to TRBJ2-3, with no clear D. The CDR3 sequence is 16 residues long. The germline V and J ends were trimmed by 0 bases and 3 bases, with 13 bases remaining between them. Germline V CDR1 and CDR2: LGHNA, YSLEER. The CDR3 sequence is CASSQEARPATDTQYF. CDR3 DNA sequence: TGCGCCAGCAGCCAAGAGGCCAGACCCGCTACAGATACGCAGTATTTT.

This clonotype appeared a few times. J is TRBJ1-1 and V is TRBV10-3; tentative D call: TRBD1 (6 bases). CDR3 size: 12 residues. Germline V gene lookup returns CDR1 ENHRY and CDR2 SYGVKD. V was clipped by 6 bases and J by 8 bases, with 13 bases between them. CDR3 bases: TGTGCCATCAGCGGTCCTACAGGGGAAGCTTTCTTT. Its translation is CAISGPTGEAFF.

This clonotype was seen at least ten times. The CDR3 loop is CASSPRLEFLDTQYF. CDR3 bases: TGTGCCAGCAGCCCCCGCCTAGAGTTCCTAGATACGCAGTATTTT. This sequence joins TRBV7-9 and TRBJ2-3; D uncertain. Germline assignment: CDR1 SEHNR and CDR2 FQNEAQ (reference sequence). Trimming took 5 bases from V and 5 from J, leaving 17 bases between them. The CDR3 length is 15 residues.

The CDR3 spells CASRDAGTSGGPSTDTQYF. CDR3 DNA sequence: TGTGCCAGCAGGGATGCCGGGACTAGCGGGGGGCCGAGCACAGATACGCAGTATTTT. This chain joins TRBV27 and TRBJ2-3; 15 nucleotides align to TRBD2. V lost 6 bases and J lost 0; bases outside the gene matches: 10. Germline V gene sequence: CDR1 MNHEY, CDR2 SMNVEV (reference sequence). The CDR3 is 19 residues long.

This clonotype has at least ten counts. This chain uses TRBV7-9 with TRBJ1-2; 10 bases match TRBD1. The germline V gene has CDR1 SEHNR and CDR2 FQNEAQ (reference sequence). Germline trimming cut 1 base from V and 7 bases from J; bases unmatched to any gene: 6. The CDR3 is 15 residues long. In DNA form, the CDR3 reads TGTGCCAGCAGCTTAGGAGGGACAGGGGAAGGTGGCTACACCTTC. It translates to CASSLGGTGEGGYTF.

This clonotype was observed at least ten times. V and J are TRBV24-1 and TRBJ2-3; no reliable D call. V lost 3 bases and J lost 2, with 8 bases in between. The CDR3 covers 14 residues. Germline V gene lookup returns CDR1 KGHDR and CDR2 SFDVKD. The CDR3, as DNA: TGTGCCACCAGTGATCCCACGATCACAGATACGCAGTATTTT. It codes for CATSDPTITDTQYF.

Only a few counts were recorded for this clonotype. The chain is built from TRBV7-2 and TRBJ1-6, with TRBD1 identical over 10 bases. The CDR3 consists of 15 residues. Per germline, CDR1 SGHTA and CDR2 FQGNSA. The V gene end was trimmed by 5 bases and the J gene end by 8 bases; junction bases not matched to a gene: 6. Here the CDR3 reads CASSPGQGRDSPLHF. Written as DNA, the CDR3 is TGTGCCAGCAGCCCGGGACAGGGGCGAGATTCACCCCTCCACTTT. Drawing the rest from reference TRBV7-2 and TRBJ1-6, the complete variable domain is GAGVSQSPSNKVTEKGKDVELRCDPISGHTALYWYRQSLGQGLEFLIYFQGNSAPDKSGLPSDRFSAERTGGSVSTLTIQRTQQEDSAVYLCASSPGQGRDSPLHFGNGTRLTVT.

This clonotype occurred a few times. The rearrangement uses TRBV25-1 and TRBJ2-3; TRBD2 aligns across 16 bases. The germline V gene encodes CDR1 MGHDK and CDR2 SYGVNS. This CDR3 comprises 20 residues. Trimming took 6 bases from V and 4 from J; bases not matched to a gene: 16. The CDR3 is CASRPRPGLAGGPFSDTQYF. CDR3 nucleotides: TGTGCCAGCAGACCGAGACCGGGACTAGCGGGGGGGCCATTCTCAGATACGCAGTATTTT.

This clonotype was seen many times. The chain combines TRBV9 with TRBJ2-2, with a possible D match to TRBD2 (5 bases). The CDR3 loop spans 14 amino acids. From germline, CDR1 is SGDLS and CDR2 YYNGEE. Trimming cost V 0 bases and J 7 bases, with 10 bases left between them. CDR3 DNA: TGTGCCAGCAGCGTAGCTTACCGGGGCGGGGAGCTGTTTTTT. Encoded protein: CASSVAYRGGELFF.

The CDR3, as DNA: TGTGCCAGCACCGAAAAAGGGGTGGGCGAGAACACTGAAGCTTTCTTT. It specifies CASTEKGVGENTEAFF. The rearrangement links TRBV4-2 to TRBJ1-1; D is possibly TRBD1 (5 bases). V was clipped by 7 bases and J by 1 base, with 19 bases between them. The CDR3 runs to 16 residues. Germline V lookup: CDR1 LGHNA, CDR2 YNFKEQ.

This clonotype was seen at least ten times. This chain joins TRBV10-3 and TRBJ2-7; 16 bases agree with TRBD2. This CDR3 comprises 16 residues. Germline V gene lookup returns CDR1 ENHRY and CDR2 SYGVKD. Trimming took 6 bases from V and 6 from J; bases not matched to a gene: 8. The CDR3 DNA is TGTGCCATCAGCCTTTCCGGGACTAGCGGGAGGGGCGAGCAGTACGTC. Protein: CAISLSGTSGRGEQYV.

This clonotype was seen only a few times. The V call is TRBV20-1, the J call TRBJ1-1; 7 positions agree with TRBD1. The CDR3 loop spans 15 amino acids. In germline, CDR1 is DFQATT, CDR2 SNEGSKA (reference sequence). V gave up 0 bases and J gave up 4 bases; unmatched junction bases: 8. This CDR3 is CSARDVGGVGTEAFF. The CDR3 DNA reads as TGCAGTGCTAGAGATGTAGGGGGCGTGGGCACTGAAGCTTTCTTT.

This clonotype was seen only a few times. This chain connects TRBV10-3 to TRBJ1-2; 10 bases map to TRBD1. The CDR3 is 14 amino acids. Germline V gene sequence: CDR1 ENHRY, CDR2 SYGVKD. The junction had 8 bases not matched to a gene; V was cut back by 5 bases and J by 8 bases. The DNA of the CDR3 is TGTGCCATCAGTTCCGGACAGGGGGTGGGCGGCTACACCTTC. It is translated as CAISSGQGVGGYTF.